There are a few counts of the clone carrying this T cell receptor beta chain. Its matching antigen is unknown. This specimen belongs to a study of identical twins. Regarding the study as a whole: Sharing of beta out-of-frame sequences by twins showed a weaker excess.

A universal primer site was incorporated via template switching, and the cDNA contained unique molecular identifiers. TCRdb used MiXCR to reprocess the 5' RACE reads, holding one entry per CDR3 protein. The sample lists more than 600,000 distinct CDR3 sequences, about 18% occurring once. This CDR3 is 12 amino acids long. Germline V CDR1 and CDR2: MNHNS, SASEGT. Trimming took 2 bases from V and 7 from J, leaving 6 bases between them. These data also formed part of another study, on T cells expressing NK-cell markers.

This TCR came from a woman younger than 30 in good health. The J gene is TRBJ2-1, the V gene TRBV6-1; no reliable D call. The sample comprised PBMCs. CDR3 protein: CASSERMNEQFF. The CDR3 DNA sequence: TGTGCCAGCAGTGAACGGATGAATGAGCAGTTCTTC.